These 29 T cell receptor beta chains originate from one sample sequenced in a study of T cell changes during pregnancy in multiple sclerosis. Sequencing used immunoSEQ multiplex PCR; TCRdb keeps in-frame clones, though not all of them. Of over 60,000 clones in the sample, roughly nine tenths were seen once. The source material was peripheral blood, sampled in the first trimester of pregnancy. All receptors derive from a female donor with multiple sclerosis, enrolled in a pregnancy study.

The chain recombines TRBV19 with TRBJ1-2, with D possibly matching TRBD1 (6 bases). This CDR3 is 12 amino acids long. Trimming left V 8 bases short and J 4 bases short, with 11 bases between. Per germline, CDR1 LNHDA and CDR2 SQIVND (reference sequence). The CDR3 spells CASQGSAYGYTF. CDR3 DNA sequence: TGTGCCAGTCAGGGGTCTGCCTATGGCTACACCTTC.

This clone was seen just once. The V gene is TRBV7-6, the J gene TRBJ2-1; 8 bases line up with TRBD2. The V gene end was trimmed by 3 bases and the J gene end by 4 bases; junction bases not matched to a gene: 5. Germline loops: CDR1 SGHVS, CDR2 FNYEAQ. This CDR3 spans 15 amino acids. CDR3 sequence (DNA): TGTGCCAGCAGCTTTTCAATAGCGGGATACAATGAGCAGTTCTTC. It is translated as CASSFSIAGYNEQFF.

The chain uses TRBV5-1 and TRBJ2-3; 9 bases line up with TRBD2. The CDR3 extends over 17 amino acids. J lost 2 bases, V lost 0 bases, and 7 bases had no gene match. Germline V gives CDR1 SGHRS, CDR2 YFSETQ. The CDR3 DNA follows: TGCGCCAGCAGCTTGGGCGGGCTAGCGGGACTCACAGATACGCAGTATTTT. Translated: CASSLGGLAGLTDTQYF.

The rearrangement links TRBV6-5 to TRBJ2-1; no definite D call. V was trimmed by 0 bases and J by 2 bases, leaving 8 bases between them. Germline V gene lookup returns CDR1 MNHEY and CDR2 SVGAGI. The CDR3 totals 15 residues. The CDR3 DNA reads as TGTGCCAGCAGTTACTCGGGCCCACCCTACAATGAGCAGTTCTTC. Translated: CASSYSGPPYNEQFF.

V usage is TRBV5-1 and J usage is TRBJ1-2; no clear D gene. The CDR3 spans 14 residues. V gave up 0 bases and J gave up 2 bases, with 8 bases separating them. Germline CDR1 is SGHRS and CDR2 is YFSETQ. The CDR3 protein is CASSLGRENYGYTF. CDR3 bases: TGCGCCAGCAGCTTGGGGAGGGAAAACTATGGCTACACCTTC.

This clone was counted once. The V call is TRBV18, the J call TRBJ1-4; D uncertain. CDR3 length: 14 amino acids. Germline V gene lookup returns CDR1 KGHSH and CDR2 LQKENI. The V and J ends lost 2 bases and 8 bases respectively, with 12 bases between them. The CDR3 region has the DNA TGTGCCAGCTCACCATGGCGGGTTAACGAAAAACTGTTTTTT. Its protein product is CASSPWRVNEKLFF.

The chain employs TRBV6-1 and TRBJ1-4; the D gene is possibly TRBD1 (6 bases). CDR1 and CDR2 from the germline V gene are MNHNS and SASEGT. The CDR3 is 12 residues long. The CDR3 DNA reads TGTGCAGAGGGGGAGGGGGATGAAAAACTGTTTTTT. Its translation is CAEGEGDEKLFF.

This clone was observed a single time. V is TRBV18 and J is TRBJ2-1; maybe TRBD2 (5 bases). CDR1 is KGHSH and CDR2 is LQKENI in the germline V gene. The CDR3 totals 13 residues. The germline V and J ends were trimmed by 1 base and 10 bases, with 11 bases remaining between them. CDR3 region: CASSPRNSGEQFF. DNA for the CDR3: TGTGCCAGCTCACCACGGAACTCGGGGGAGCAGTTCTTC.

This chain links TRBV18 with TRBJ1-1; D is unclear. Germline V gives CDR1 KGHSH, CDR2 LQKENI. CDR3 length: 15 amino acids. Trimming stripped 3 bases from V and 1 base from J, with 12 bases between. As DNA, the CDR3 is TGTGCCAGCTCACCTCGGATTGAGGGGAACACTGAAGCTTTCTTT. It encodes CASSPRIEGNTEAFF.

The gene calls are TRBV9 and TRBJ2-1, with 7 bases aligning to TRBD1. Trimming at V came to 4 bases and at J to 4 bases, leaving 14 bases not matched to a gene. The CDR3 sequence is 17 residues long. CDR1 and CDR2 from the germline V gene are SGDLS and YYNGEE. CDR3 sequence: CASSPRGLGGPYNEQFF. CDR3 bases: TGTGCCAGCAGCCCCAGAGGATTAGGGGGCCCTTACAATGAGCAGTTCTTC.

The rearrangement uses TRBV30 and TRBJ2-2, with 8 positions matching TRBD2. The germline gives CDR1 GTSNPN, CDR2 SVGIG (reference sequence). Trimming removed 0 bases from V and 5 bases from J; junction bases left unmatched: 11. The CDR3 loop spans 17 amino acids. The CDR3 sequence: CAWSVGRVRGRTGELFF. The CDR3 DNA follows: TGTGCCTGGAGTGTCGGGAGGGTAAGAGGGAGGACCGGGGAGCTGTTTTTT.

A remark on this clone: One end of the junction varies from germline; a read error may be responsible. The CDR3 sequence is CASSLGGSRLF. The DNA for the CDR3 is TGTGCCAGCAGCTTAGGTGGGAGTCGACTCTTC. This sequence joins TRBV7-8 and TRBJ2-1; perhaps TRBD2 as D (5 bases). The CDR3 is made up of 11 amino acids. Germline V CDR1 and CDR2: SGHVS, FQNEAQ.

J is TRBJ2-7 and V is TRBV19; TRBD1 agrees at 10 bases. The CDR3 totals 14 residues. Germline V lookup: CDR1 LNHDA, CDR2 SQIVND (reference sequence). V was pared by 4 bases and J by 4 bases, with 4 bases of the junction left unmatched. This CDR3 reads CASSTGTGAYEQYF. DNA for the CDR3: TGTGCCAGTAGTACAGGGACAGGGGCTTACGAGCAGTACTTC.

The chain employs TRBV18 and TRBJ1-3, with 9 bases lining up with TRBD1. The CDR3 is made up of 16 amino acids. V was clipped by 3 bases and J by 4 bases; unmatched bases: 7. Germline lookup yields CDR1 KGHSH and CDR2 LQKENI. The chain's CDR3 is CASSPQRTGAGNTIYF. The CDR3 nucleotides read TGTGCCAGCTCACCGCAGCGGACAGGGGCCGGAAACACCATATATTTT.

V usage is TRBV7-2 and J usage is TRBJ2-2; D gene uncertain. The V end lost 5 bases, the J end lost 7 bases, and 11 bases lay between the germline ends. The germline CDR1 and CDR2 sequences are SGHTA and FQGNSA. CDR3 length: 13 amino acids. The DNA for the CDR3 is TGTGCCAGCAGCCCCAATGACAACGGGGAGCTGTTTTTT. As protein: CASSPNDNGELFF.

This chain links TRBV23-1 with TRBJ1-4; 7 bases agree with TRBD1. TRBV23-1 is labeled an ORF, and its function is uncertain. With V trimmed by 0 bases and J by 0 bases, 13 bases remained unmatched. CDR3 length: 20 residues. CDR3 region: CASSQSRQGFPRATNEKLFF. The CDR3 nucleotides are TGCGCCAGCAGTCAATCGAGACAGGGATTTCCTAGGGCAACTAATGAAAAACTGTTTTTT.

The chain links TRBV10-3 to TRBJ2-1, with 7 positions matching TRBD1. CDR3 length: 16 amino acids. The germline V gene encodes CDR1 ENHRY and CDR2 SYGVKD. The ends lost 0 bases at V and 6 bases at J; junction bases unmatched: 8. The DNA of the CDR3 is TGTGCCATCAGTGAGTCGATCGAGAGGGGGCGCAATGAGCAGTTCTTC. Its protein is CAISESIERGRNEQFF.

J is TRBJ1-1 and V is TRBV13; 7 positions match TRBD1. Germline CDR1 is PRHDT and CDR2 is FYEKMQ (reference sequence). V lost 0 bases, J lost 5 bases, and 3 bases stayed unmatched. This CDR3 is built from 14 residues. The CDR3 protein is CASSLGRGFTEAFF. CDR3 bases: TGTGCCAGCAGCTTAGGCAGGGGGTTTACTGAAGCTTTCTTT.

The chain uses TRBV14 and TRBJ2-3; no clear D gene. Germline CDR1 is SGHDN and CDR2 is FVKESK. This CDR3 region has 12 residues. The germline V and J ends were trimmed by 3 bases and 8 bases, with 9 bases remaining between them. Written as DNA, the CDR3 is TGTGCCAGCAGCCAGTCTCTGGCTACGCAGTATTTT. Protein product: CASSQSLATQYF.

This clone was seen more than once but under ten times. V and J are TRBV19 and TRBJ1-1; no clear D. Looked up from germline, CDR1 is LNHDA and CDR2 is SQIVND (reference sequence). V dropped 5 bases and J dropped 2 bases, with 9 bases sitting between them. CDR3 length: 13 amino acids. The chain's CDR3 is CASSQRYNTEAFF. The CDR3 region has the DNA TGTGCCAGTAGTCAGAGGTACAACACTGAAGCTTTCTTT. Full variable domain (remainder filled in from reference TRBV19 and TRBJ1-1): DGGITQSPKYLFRKEGQNVTLSCEQNLNHDAMYWYRQDPGQGLRLIYYSQIVNDFQKGDIAEGYSVSREKKESFPLTVTSAQKNPTAFYLCASSQRYNTEAFFGQGTRLTVV.

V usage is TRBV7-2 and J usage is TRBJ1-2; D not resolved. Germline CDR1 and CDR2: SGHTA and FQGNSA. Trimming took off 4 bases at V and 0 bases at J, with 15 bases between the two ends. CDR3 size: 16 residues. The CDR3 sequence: CASSSPHQVANYGYTF. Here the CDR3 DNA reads TGTGCCAGCAGCTCCCCCCACCAGGTAGCTAACTATGGCTACACCTTC.

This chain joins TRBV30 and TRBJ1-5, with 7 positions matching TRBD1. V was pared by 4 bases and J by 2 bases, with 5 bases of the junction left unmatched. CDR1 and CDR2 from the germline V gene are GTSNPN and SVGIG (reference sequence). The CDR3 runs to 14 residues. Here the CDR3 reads CAWKSTGGNQPQHF. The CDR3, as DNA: TGTGCCTGGAAATCTACAGGGGGCAATCAGCCCCAGCATTTT.

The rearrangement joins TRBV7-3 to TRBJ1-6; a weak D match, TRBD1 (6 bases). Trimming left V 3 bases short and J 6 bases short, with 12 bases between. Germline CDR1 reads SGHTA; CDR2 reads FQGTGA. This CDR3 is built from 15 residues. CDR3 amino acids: CASSFQTGSNSPLHF. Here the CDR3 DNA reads TGTGCCAGCAGCTTCCAAACAGGGAGTAATTCACCCCTCCACTTT.

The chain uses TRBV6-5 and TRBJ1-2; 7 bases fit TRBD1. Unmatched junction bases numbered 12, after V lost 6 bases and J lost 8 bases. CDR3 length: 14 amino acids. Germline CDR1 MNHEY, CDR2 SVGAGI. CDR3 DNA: TGTGCCAGCAGCCCAGGGACAGCCTTTGGGGGCTACACCTTC. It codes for CASSPGTAFGGYTF.

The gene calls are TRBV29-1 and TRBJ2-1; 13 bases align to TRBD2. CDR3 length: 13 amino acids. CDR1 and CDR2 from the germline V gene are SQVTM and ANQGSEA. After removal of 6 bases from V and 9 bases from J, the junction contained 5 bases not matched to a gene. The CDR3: CSVRTSGRGEQFF. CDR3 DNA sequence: TGCAGCGTCAGGACTAGCGGGAGAGGTGAGCAGTTCTTC.

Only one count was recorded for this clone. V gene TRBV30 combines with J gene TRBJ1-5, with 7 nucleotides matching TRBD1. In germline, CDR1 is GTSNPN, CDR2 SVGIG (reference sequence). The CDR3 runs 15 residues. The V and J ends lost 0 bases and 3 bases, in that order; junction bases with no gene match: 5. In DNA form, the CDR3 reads TGTGCCTGGAGTGTGGTAGACAGGGTCAATCAGCCCCAGCATTTT. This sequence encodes CAWSVVDRVNQPQHF. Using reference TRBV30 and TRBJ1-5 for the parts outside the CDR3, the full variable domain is SQTIHQWPATLVQPVGSPLSLECTVEGTSNPNLYWYRQAAGRGLQLLFYSVGIGQISSEVPQNLSASRPQDRQFILSSKKLLLSDSGFYLCAWSVVDRVNQPQHFGDGTRLSIL.

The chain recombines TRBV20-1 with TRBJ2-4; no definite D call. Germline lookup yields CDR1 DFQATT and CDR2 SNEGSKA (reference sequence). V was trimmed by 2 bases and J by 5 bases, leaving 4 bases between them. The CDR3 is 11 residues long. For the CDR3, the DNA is TGCAGTGCTAGACGAGAAAACATTCAGTACTTC. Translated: CSARRENIQYF.

CDR3 sequence reads: CASSVRWSGDIKDTQYF. Here the CDR3 DNA reads TGTGCCAGCAGCGTCCGCTGGTCAGGGGACATTAAGGATACGCAGTATTTT. The chain is built from TRBV7-9 and TRBJ2-3; maybe TRBD1 (6 bases). V was cut by 5 bases and J by 6 bases, with 24 bases left in between. Germline V lookup: CDR1 SEHNR, CDR2 FQNEAQ (reference sequence). The CDR3 has 17 residues.

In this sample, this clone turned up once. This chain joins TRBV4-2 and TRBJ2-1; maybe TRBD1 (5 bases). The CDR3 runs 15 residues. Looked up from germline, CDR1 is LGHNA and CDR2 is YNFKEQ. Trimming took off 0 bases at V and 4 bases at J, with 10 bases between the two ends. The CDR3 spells CASSQEGRGYNEQFF. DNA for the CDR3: TGTGCCAGCAGCCAAGAGGGTAGGGGTTACAATGAGCAGTTCTTC.